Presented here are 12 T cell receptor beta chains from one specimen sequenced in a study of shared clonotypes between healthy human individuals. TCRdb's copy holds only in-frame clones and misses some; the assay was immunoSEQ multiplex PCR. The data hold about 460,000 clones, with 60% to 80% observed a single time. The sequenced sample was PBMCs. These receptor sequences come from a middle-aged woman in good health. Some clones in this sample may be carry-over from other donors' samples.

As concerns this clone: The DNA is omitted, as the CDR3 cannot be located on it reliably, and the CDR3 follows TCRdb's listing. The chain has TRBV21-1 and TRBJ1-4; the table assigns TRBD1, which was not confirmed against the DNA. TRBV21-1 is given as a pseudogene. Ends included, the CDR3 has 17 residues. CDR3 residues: CASSGWAQGARDEKLFF.

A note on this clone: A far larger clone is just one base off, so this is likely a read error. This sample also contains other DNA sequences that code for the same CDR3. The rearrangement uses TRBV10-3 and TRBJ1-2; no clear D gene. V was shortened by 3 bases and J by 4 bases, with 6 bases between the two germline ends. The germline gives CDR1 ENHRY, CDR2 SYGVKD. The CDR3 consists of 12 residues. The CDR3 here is CAISELPYGYTF. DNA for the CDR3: TGTGCCATCAGTGAATTACCCTATGGCTACACCTTC.

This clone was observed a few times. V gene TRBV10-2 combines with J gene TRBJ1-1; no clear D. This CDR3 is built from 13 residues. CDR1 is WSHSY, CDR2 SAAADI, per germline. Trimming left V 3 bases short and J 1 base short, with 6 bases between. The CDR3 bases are TGCGCCAGCAGTGAAGCGCAGAACACTGAAGCTTTCTTT. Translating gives CASSEAQNTEAFF.

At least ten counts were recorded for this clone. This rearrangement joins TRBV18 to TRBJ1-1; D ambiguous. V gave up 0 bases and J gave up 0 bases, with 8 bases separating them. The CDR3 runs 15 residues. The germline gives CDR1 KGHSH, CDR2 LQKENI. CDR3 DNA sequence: TGTGCCAGCTCACCACCGAGTACGGTGAACACTGAAGCTTTCTTT. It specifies CASSPPSTVNTEAFF.

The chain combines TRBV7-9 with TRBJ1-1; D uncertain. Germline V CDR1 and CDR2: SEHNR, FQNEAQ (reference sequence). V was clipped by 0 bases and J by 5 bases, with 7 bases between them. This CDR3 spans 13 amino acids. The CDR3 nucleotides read TGTGCCAGCAGCTTAGCGGGAGAAACTGAAGCTTTCTTT. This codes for CASSLAGETEAFF.

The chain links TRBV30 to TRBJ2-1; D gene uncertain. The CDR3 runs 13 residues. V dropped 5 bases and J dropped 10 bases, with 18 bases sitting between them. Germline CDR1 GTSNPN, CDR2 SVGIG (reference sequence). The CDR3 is CAWDTGPRREQFF. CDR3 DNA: TGTGCCTGGGACACCGGGCCCCGGCGGGAGCAGTTCTTC.

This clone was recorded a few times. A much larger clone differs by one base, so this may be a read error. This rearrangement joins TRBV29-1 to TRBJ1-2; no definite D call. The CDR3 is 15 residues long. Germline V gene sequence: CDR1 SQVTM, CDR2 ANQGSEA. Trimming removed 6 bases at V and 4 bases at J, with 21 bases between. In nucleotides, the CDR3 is TGCAGCGTCCAACCGGGCCCGCGGGGAAGCTATGGCTACACCTTC. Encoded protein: CSVQPGPRGSYGYTF.

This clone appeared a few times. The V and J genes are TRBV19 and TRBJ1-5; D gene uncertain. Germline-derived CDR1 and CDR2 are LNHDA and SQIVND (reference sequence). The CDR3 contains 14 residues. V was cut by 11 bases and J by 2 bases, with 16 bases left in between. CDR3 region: CASDAGAGNQPQHF. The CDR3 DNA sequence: TGTGCCTCGGACGCGGGAGCGGGCAATCAGCCCCAGCATTTT.

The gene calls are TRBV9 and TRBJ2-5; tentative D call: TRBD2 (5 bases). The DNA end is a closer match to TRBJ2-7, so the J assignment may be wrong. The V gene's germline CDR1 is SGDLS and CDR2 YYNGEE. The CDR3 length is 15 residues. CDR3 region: CASSRTGFGTYEQYF. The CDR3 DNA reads TGTGCCAGCTCACGTACGGGGTTTGGGACCTACGAGCAGTACTTC.

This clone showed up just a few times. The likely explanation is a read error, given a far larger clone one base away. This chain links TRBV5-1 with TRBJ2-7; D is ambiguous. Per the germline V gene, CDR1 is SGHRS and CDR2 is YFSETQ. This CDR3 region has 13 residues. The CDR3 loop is CASSAGSTYGQYF. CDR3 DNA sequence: TGCGCCAGCAGCGCTGGATCCACCTACGGGCAGTACTTC.

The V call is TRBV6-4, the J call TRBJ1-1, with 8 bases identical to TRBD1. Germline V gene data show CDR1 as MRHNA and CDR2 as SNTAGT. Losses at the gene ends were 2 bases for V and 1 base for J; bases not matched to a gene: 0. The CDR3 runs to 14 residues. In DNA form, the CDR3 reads TGTGCCAGCAGTGACGACAGGGGGAACACTGAAGCTTTCTTT. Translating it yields CASSDDRGNTEAFF.

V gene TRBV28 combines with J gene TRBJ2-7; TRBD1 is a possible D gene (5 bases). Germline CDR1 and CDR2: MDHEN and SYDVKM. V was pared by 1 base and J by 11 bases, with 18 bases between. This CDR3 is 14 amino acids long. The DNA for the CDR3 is TGTGCCAGCAGTTTATTGGGGCCCTCGCTAGATAAGTACTTC. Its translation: CASSLLGPSLDKYF.